The sequence of this TCR beta chain was determined in a study of T cell responses to AZD1222 COVID-19 vaccine. Clones were read by immunoSEQ multiplex PCR, and TCRdb kept only the in-frame ones, dropping some. There are about 46,000 clones in the sample; roughly 90% occur only once, and roughly 1.1% lies in the top ten. Trimming cost V 2 bases and J 3 bases; bases outside gene matches: 8. The CDR3 totals 15 residues. CDR1 and CDR2 (germline): SGHDT, YYEEEE. This clone was counted once. Its specificity is not known. Notes on the study in general: Donors, mostly white British, included more females; clonal diversity was possibly underestimated. A reported finding is that nearly half of spike-specific TCRs target unmutated variant regions. Baseline testing showed seropositivity in only a handful of AZD1222 recipients.

The sample consisted of peripheral blood, taken 28 days after the second AZD1222 dose. The source is an adult who received the AZD1222 COVID-19 vaccine. J is TRBJ2-7 and V is TRBV5-6; 7 bases line up with TRBD2. Here the CDR3 DNA reads TGTGCCAGCAGCTTAGGACTAGTAGATATCTACGAGCAGTACTTC. Translating it yields CASSLGLVDIYEQYF.